This T cell receptor (beta chain) stems from a study of spatial heterogeneity in lung cancer. Across the whole study: Sequence detection consistently recorded a greater number of beta-chain than alpha-chain sequences.

TCRdb analysed the 5' RACE reads with MiXCR anew, one entry per CDR3 protein. The sample shows 43,000 or so distinct CDR3 sequences, about 12% of them seen only once. Stated time point: blood at routine non-recurrence follow-up after resection. Unsorted whole RNA of tumor, nontumor lung or frozen PBMC was sequenced. This clonotype was observed a few times. In germline, CDR1 is MNHNY, CDR2 SVGAGI (reference sequence). CDR3 length equals 13 residues. V was shortened by 8 bases and J by 8 bases, with 16 bases between the two germline ends. The sequence was collected from a male donor with early-stage non-small cell lung cancer. V usage is TRBV6-6 and J usage is TRBJ2-1, with D unresolved. The specimen was PBMCs, collected at follow-up. CDR3 in DNA: TGTGCCAGCTCCAAATCGTCCGTCCATGAGCAGTTCTTC. Amino acid sequence: CASSKSSVHEQFF.